One and the same sample provided the 2 T cell receptor beta chains below, sequenced in a study of blood T cell repertoires in COVID-19. Generated by immunoSEQ multiplex PCR, the TCRdb table keeps only in-frame clones and is missing some. The sample holds 210,000 or so clones; roughly nine tenths are singletons and the top ten take about 2%. Sequenced input: peripheral blood. These receptors originate from a woman in her 50s with acute or convalescent COVID-19.

The count of this clone is one. The genes are TRBV5-4 and TRBJ2-2, with 13 bases fitting TRBD2. The V segment lost 6 bases and the J segment 7 bases; nucleotides outside the gene matches: 12. The V gene's germline CDR1 is SGHNT and CDR2 YYREEE (reference sequence). This CDR3 contains 17 residues. In nucleotides, the CDR3 is TGTGCCAGCAAAAGGACTAGCGGGAGCCTAGTGGACGGGGAGCTGTTTTTT. This gives the protein CASKRTSGSLVDGELFF.

The V gene is TRBV4-1, the J gene TRBJ2-3, with D perhaps matching TRBD1 (6 bases). CDR3 length: 13 residues. Germline lookup yields CDR1 MGHRA and CDR2 YSYEKL. The germline V and J ends were trimmed by 5 bases and 1 base, with 7 bases remaining between them. The CDR3 protein is CASSNRGTDTQYF. The CDR3 nucleotides read TGCGCCAGCAGCAACAGGGGCACAGATACGCAGTATTTT.